This TCR beta chain was sequenced during a study of blood T cell repertoires in COVID-19. Overall study: Sample material is recorded as cDNA or gDNA derived from T cells, B-cell-depleted T cells, or PBMCs.

How the authors handled the data: Reference gene primer amplification gave estimated nucleated cell counts. The repertoire was sequenced with immunoSEQ multiplex PCR; TCRdb's copy has only in-frame clones and lacks some. D and trimming come from the DNA, and the V and J calls and clone size come from that table. The sample has about 300,000 clones, around 90% seen once; the top ten hold around 4.4%. In assigning cohorts, the study relied on participant-reported clinical history. The CDR3 covers 18 residues. V shed 5 bases and J 1 base; nucleotides not matched to a gene: 9. In germline, CDR1 is SEHNR, CDR2 FQNEAQ (reference sequence).

Sequencing used PBMCs or T cells enriched from blood (not recorded which). The TCR sequence derives from a woman aged 18-35 years with acute COVID-19. J is TRBJ2-5 and V is TRBV7-9, with TRBD2 identical over 14 bases. CDR3 DNA: TGTGCCAGCAGCCCGGGGACTAGCGGGAGAACCCCCCAAGAGACCCAGTACTTC. This encodes CASSPGTSGRTPQETQYF.